Shown below are 31 T cell receptor beta chains from a single sample sequenced in a study of T cell changes during pregnancy in multiple sclerosis (dated by TCRdb to between 2018 and 2021). Library creation used the immunoSEQ multiplex PCR assay. The clones in this table, taken by TCRdb from immuneACCESS, are in-frame only. Not every clone is retained; where verified, under half of the shortfall comes from an unresolved V gene, and the cause of the rest is unknown. The table for this sample lists about 70,000 clones; about 95% of them were counted only once. Of the sample, 0.58% is held by the ten largest clones. Sample: peripheral blood, taken in the third trimester of pregnancy. Every receptor here comes from a female donor with multiple sclerosis, enrolled in a pregnancy study.

CDR3 in amino acids: CASSLVAGSNEQYF. CDR3 coding DNA: TGTGCCAGCAGCTTGGTGGCAGGATCAAACGAGCAGTACTTC. The V and J genes are TRBV5-4 and TRBJ2-7; no reliable D call. The CDR3 extends over 14 amino acids. CDR1 is SGHNT and CDR2 is YYREEE in the germline V gene (reference sequence). Trimming took 0 bases from V and 5 from J, leaving 12 bases between them.

The CDR3 is CSVGGDRLIYEQYF. In DNA form, the CDR3 reads TGCAGCGTTGGGGGGGACAGACTAATCTACGAGCAGTACTTC. J is TRBJ2-7 and V is TRBV29-1; possible D gene TRBD1, 7 bases. This CDR3 is built from 14 residues. From germline, CDR1 is SQVTM and CDR2 ANQGSEA. The V end was cut by 4 bases, the J end by 3 bases, with 16 bases between.

The table lists this clone with a count of one. V usage is TRBV4-2 and J usage is TRBJ1-6, with D uncertain. Germline CDR1 LGHNA, CDR2 YNFKEQ. Trimming removed 8 bases at V and 13 bases at J, with 15 bases between. The CDR3 covers 12 residues. The chain's CDR3 is CASGLEAGPLHF. CDR3 coding DNA: TGTGCCAGCGGCCTGGAGGCGGGGCCCCTCCACTTT.

The rearrangement links TRBV4-2 to TRBJ1-5, with TRBD1 matching over 8 bases. The length of the CDR3 is 15 residues. Germline trimming cut 1 base from V and 4 bases from J; bases unmatched to any gene: 3. Germline V gene lookup returns CDR1 LGHNA and CDR2 YNFKEQ. The CDR3 sequence is CASSQGGQGNQPQHF. The CDR3 DNA follows: TGTGCCAGCAGCCAAGGCGGACAGGGTAATCAGCCCCAGCATTTT.

V is TRBV19 and J is TRBJ2-1, with TRBD2 matching over 8 bases. The V gene's germline CDR1 is LNHDA and CDR2 SQIVND (reference sequence). V trimming: 5 bases; J trimming: 5 bases; junction bases outside the gene matches: 8. The CDR3 has 15 amino acids. For the CDR3, the DNA is TGTGCCAGTAGTGCACCGGGGGGGCCTGACAATGAGCAGTTCTTC. This sequence encodes CASSAPGGPDNEQFF.

The rearrangement links TRBV6-5 to TRBJ2-3; 9 bases line up with TRBD1. Per germline, CDR1 MNHEY and CDR2 SVGAGI. The CDR3 runs to 14 residues. V trimming: 6 bases; J trimming: 5 bases; junction bases outside the gene matches: 6. CDR3: CASSDRGGLDTQYF. CDR3 coding DNA: TGTGCCAGCAGCGACAGGGGGGGTTTAGATACGCAGTATTTT.

The V and J genes are TRBV19 and TRBJ1-1, with 7 nucleotides matching TRBD1. The CDR3 is 12 residues long. The germline V gene encodes CDR1 LNHDA and CDR2 SQIVND (reference sequence). V was pared by 4 bases and J by 8 bases, with 4 bases of the junction left unmatched. In DNA, the CDR3 is TGTGCCAGTAGTACACAGGGGCCCGAAGCTTTCTTT. Protein: CASSTQGPEAFF.

The rearrangement uses TRBV4-3 and TRBJ1-2, with a weak D call TRBD1 (6 bases). V shed 8 bases and J shed 2 bases, with 12 bases lying between them. In germline, CDR1 is LGHNA, CDR2 YSLEER. This CDR3 contains 13 residues. CDR3 sequence reads: CASSIDRNYGYTF. The CDR3 DNA sequence: TGCGCCAGCTCTATAGACAGGAACTATGGCTACACCTTC.

The rearrangement joins TRBV4-2 to TRBJ2-1; 8 bases line up with TRBD2. The trim removed 1 base at V and 3 bases at J, leaving 5 bases unmatched. Per germline, CDR1 LGHNA and CDR2 YNFKEQ. The CDR3 has 16 residues. The CDR3 nucleotides are TGTGCCAGCAGCCAAGTGGACGGGGGGGGCTACAATGAGCAGTTCTTC. It translates to CASSQVDGGGYNEQFF.

V is TRBV19 and J is TRBJ1-3; D remains ambiguous. The ends were cut back, 10 bases at V and 0 bases at J, with 10 bases in the middle. The CDR3 runs 13 residues. From germline, CDR1 is LNHDA and CDR2 SQIVND (reference sequence). The CDR3 DNA is TGTGCCACCGCGGCGAGCTCTGGAAACACCATATATTTT. This encodes CATAASSGNTIYF.

In DNA form, the CDR3 reads TGTGCCAGCAGTGACGGACTAGCGGGGGGAGCGGATACGCAGTATTTT. Translated, it gives CASSDGLAGGADTQYF. The chain has TRBV2 and TRBJ2-3, with 14 bases aligning to TRBD2. Germline trimming cut 3 bases from V and 6 bases from J; bases unmatched to any gene: 5. The length of the CDR3 is 16 residues. The V gene's germline CDR1 is SNHLY and CDR2 FYNNEI.

J is TRBJ2-2 and V is TRBV7-8, with a weak D call TRBD2 (5 bases). CDR1 is SGHVS, CDR2 FQNEAQ, per germline. This CDR3 has 14 amino acids. V was pared by 6 bases and J by 2 bases, with 10 bases between. CDR3 coding DNA: TGTGCCAGCAGGTTTCCGGGAAACACCGGGGAGCTGTTTTTT. This translates into CASRFPGNTGELFF. Variable domain in full (rest from reference TRBV7-8 and TRBJ2-2): GAGVSQSPRYKVAKRGQDVALRCDPISGHVSLFWYQQALGQGPEFLTYFQNEAQLDKSGLPSDRFFAERPEGSVSTLKIQRTQQEDSAVYLCASRFPGNTGELFFGEGSRLTVL.

The chain recombines TRBV5-4 with TRBJ1-2; possibly TRBD1 for D (5 bases). Germline V gene data show CDR1 as SGHNT and CDR2 as YYREEE (reference sequence). Trimming removed 2 bases from V and 4 bases from J, with 9 bases in between. The CDR3 covers 13 residues. CDR3 nucleotide sequence: TGTGCCAGCAGCTTCGACAGAGCCTATGGCTACACCTTC. This codes for CASSFDRAYGYTF. The full variable domain, rest sourced from reference TRBV5-4 and TRBJ1-2, is ETGVTQSPTHLIKTRGQQVTLRCSSQSGHNTVSWYQQALGQGPQFIFQYYREEENGRGNFPPRFSGLQFPNYSSELNVNALELDDSALYLCASSFDRAYGYTFGSGTRLTVV.

The V call is TRBV5-5, the J call TRBJ1-1; TRBD1 matches 7 bases. V gave up 4 bases and J gave up 7 bases; unmatched junction bases: 4. CDR1 and CDR2 from the germline V gene are SGHKS and YYEKEE (reference sequence). This CDR3 has 12 amino acids. CDR3 sequence: CASSPTGFEAFF. The CDR3 nucleotides read TGTGCCAGCAGCCCGACAGGGTTTGAAGCTTTCTTT.

V and J are TRBV2 and TRBJ2-3; unclear D gene. In germline, CDR1 is SNHLY, CDR2 FYNNEI. Trimming left V 7 bases short and J 1 base short, with 15 bases between. This CDR3 has 15 residues. The CDR3 coding sequence is TGTGCCAGCATTTATTCCTCTCCTGGCACAGATACGCAGTATTTT. Translation gives CASIYSSPGTDTQYF.

This sequence joins TRBV4-2 and TRBJ2-2, with 11 bases matching TRBD1. With V trimmed by 0 bases and J by 5 bases, 5 bases remained unmatched. Germline CDR1 LGHNA, CDR2 YNFKEQ. The CDR3 contains 17 residues. The CDR3 is CASSQESGQGGTGELFF. In nucleotides, the CDR3 is TGTGCCAGCAGCCAAGAATCGGGACAGGGGGGGACCGGGGAGCTGTTTTTT.

This clone was seen only a few times. The rearrangement uses TRBV4-1 and TRBJ2-2; TRBD2 might be the D (6 bases). The CDR3 is 15 amino acids. V was pared by 8 bases and J by 6 bases, with 19 bases between. The germline V gene encodes CDR1 MGHRA and CDR2 YSYEKL. CDR3 region: CASGRAGTTSGELFF. DNA of the CDR3: TGCGCCAGCGGGCGGGCGGGGACGACCTCCGGGGAGCTGTTTTTT.

This clone came up once. V and J are TRBV10-2 and TRBJ2-7; tentatively, D is TRBD2 (6 bases). This CDR3 comprises 15 residues. Germline V gene sequence: CDR1 WSHSY, CDR2 SAAADI. Trimming cost V 3 bases and J 0 bases, with 12 bases left between them. CDR3 nucleotide sequence: TGCGCCAGCAGTGACGTCCGGGGGTACTCCTACGAGCAGTACTTC. Encoded protein: CASSDVRGYSYEQYF.

The chain employs TRBV6-5 and TRBJ1-6, with D unclear. Germline V gene sequence: CDR1 MNHEY, CDR2 SVGAGI. Trimming stripped 4 bases from V and 9 bases from J, with 16 bases between. This CDR3 spans 15 amino acids. The CDR3 spells CASSSETRRVSPLHF. The CDR3 DNA reads TGTGCCAGCAGTTCCGAGACAAGGAGGGTTTCACCCCTCCACTTT.

The J gene is TRBJ2-3, the V gene TRBV29-1; D perhaps matches TRBD1 (6 bases). The CDR3 is 13 residues long. Per germline, CDR1 SQVTM and CDR2 ANQGSEA. V was clipped by 5 bases and J by 3 bases, with 12 bases between them. CDR3 loop: CSVIQGQTDTQYF. The CDR3 region has the DNA TGCAGCGTTATCCAGGGACAAACAGATACGCAGTATTTT.

This chain uses TRBV15 with TRBJ2-5; 7 bases agree with TRBD1. The V gene end was trimmed by 5 bases and the J gene end by 5 bases; junction bases not matched to a gene: 8. CDR1 and CDR2 (germline): LNHNV, YYDKDF (reference sequence). The CDR3 totals 14 residues. The CDR3 DNA is TGTGCCACCAGCTCGACAGGGCCCAGGGAGACCCAGTACTTC. Translating gives CATSSTGPRETQYF.

V usage is TRBV30 and J usage is TRBJ2-7; maybe TRBD1 (6 bases). V dropped 5 bases and J dropped 4 bases, with 6 bases sitting between them. Germline values: CDR1 GTSNPN, CDR2 SVGIG (reference sequence). The CDR3 has 10 residues. The DNA of the CDR3 is TGTGCCTGGGGACAGTACGAGCAGTACTTC. The encoded protein is CAWGQYEQYF.

The chain has TRBV7-3 and TRBJ2-3; D gene unclear. Germline loops: CDR1 SGHTA, CDR2 FQGTGA. This CDR3 comprises 13 residues. Deletions cut 6 bases from V and 4 bases from J, with 11 bases between. This CDR3 is CASSPTWSDTQYF. CDR3 coding DNA: TGTGCCAGCAGTCCCACATGGTCAGATACGCAGTATTTT.

The chain recombines TRBV4-1 with TRBJ1-2; TRBD1 matches at 9 bases. The CDR3 covers 16 residues. CDR1 and CDR2 from the germline V gene are MGHRA and YSYEKL. V shed 1 base and J 7 bases; nucleotides not matched to a gene: 10. CDR3 DNA: TGCGCCAGCAGCCAAGTTGGGACAGGGATAACCTCTGGCTACACCTTC. Its translation: CASSQVGTGITSGYTF.

The chain combines TRBV18 with TRBJ1-3; 8 bases fit TRBD1. Germline V gives CDR1 KGHSH, CDR2 LQKENI. V lost 0 bases, J lost 4 bases, and 11 bases stayed unmatched. This CDR3 is 18 amino acids long. This CDR3 reads CASSPPNTWQGAGNTIYF. The DNA of the CDR3 is TGTGCCAGCTCACCACCAAATACGTGGCAGGGGGCCGGAAACACCATATATTTT.

The chain joins TRBV19 to TRBJ2-7, with D maybe TRBD1 (5 bases). This CDR3 has 16 residues. Germline loops: CDR1 LNHDA, CDR2 SQIVND (reference sequence). V was pared by 0 bases and J by 2 bases, with 14 bases between. This CDR3 is CASSIDSATGPYEQYF. The CDR3 coding sequence is TGTGCCAGTAGTATAGACTCTGCAACAGGACCCTACGAGCAGTACTTC.

This chain links TRBV5-1 with TRBJ2-5; TRBD2 matches 8 bases. CDR1 is SGHRS and CDR2 is YFSETQ in the germline V gene. The CDR3 has 15 residues. V shed 4 bases and J 3 bases; nucleotides not matched to a gene: 8. The CDR3 region has the DNA TGCGCCAGCAGCCCACAGGTGGGACTAGAAGAGACCCAGTACTTC. It encodes CASSPQVGLEETQYF.

The chain employs TRBV6-5 and TRBJ1-5; TRBD1 matches 7 bases. J was trimmed by 7 bases and V by 0 bases; bases with no gene match: 6. CDR1 MNHEY and CDR2 SVGAGI come from the germline V gene. This CDR3 spans 15 amino acids. Here the CDR3 DNA reads TGTGCCAGCAGTTACTCCCGGGACAGCCTCCAGCCCCAGCATTTT. This sequence encodes CASSYSRDSLQPQHF.

This chain uses TRBV27 with TRBJ2-3; D call uncertain. Germline V gives CDR1 MNHEY, CDR2 SMNVEV (reference sequence). V was clipped by 3 bases and J by 0 bases, with 13 bases between them. This CDR3 has 16 amino acids. As DNA, the CDR3 is TGTGCCAGCAGTTTCTGGGTAGCCTCTAGCACAGATACGCAGTATTTT. This sequence encodes CASSFWVASSTDTQYF.

This sequence joins TRBV6-5 and TRBJ1-2; 7 bases match TRBD1. The CDR3 loop spans 14 amino acids. The junction had 6 bases not matched to a gene; V was cut back by 4 bases and J by 4 bases. CDR1 and CDR2 from the germline V gene are MNHEY and SVGAGI. The CDR3 DNA sequence: TGTGCCAGCAGTTTAGACAGGGTCCTCTATGGCTACACCTTC. This gives the protein CASSLDRVLYGYTF.

The rearrangement links TRBV5-1 to TRBJ1-3; D gene ambiguous. Trimming removed 0 bases at V and 2 bases at J, with 6 bases between. CDR1 and CDR2 from the germline V gene are SGHRS and YFSETQ. The CDR3 runs 14 residues. The CDR3 DNA sequence: TGCGCCAGCAGCTTGGGGCTTGCTGGAAACACCATATATTTT. It encodes CASSLGLAGNTIYF.